A single sample gave rise to the 18 T cell receptor beta chains below, sequenced in a study of T cells after yellow fever vaccination. TCRdb re-called the 5' RACE reads with MiXCR, one entry per CDR3 protein. The table includes about 300,000 distinct CDR3 sequences, less than 9.5% detected once. The sequences come from CD4+ T cells sorted from PBMCs, collected 5 days after the yellow fever booster vaccination. These receptors all come from a young man who received the YFV17D yellow fever vaccine.

This clonotype has a count of ten or more. The chain employs TRBV24-1 and TRBJ2-2; D remains ambiguous. Germline V CDR1 and CDR2: KGHDR, SFDVKD. Trimming cost V 12 bases and J 0 bases, with 10 bases left between them. The CDR3 loop spans 13 amino acids. CDR3 DNA: TGTGCCGCCTCACCCGCGAACACCGGGGAGCTGTTTTTT. Translating it yields CAASPANTGELFF.

V is TRBV11-2 and J is TRBJ2-3; D might be TRBD1 or TRBD2, each matching 6 bases. The germline V and J ends were trimmed by 7 bases and 5 bases, with 19 bases remaining between them. There are 15 residues in the CDR3. Looked up from germline, CDR1 is SGHAT and CDR2 is FQNNGV. The CDR3 here is CASTRNGGPGDTQYF. The CDR3 coding sequence is TGTGCCAGCACCCGAAACGGGGGCCCCGGAGATACGCAGTATTTT.

This clonotype was counted between two and nine times. V usage is TRBV20-1 and J usage is TRBJ2-3, with 10 bases identical to TRBD1. This CDR3 contains 14 residues. CDR1 DFQATT and CDR2 SNEGSKA come from the germline V gene (reference sequence). V lost 5 bases to trimming and J lost 3 bases; unmatched junction nucleotides: 5. CDR3 protein: CSADRDRGTDTQYF. CDR3 in DNA: TGCAGTGCTGACCGGGACAGGGGTACAGATACGCAGTATTTT.

Ten or more counts support this clonotype. This rearrangement joins TRBV7-9 to TRBJ1-4; D may be TRBD1 (6 bases). The CDR3 runs 12 residues. Germline V gene sequence: CDR1 SEHNR, CDR2 FQNEAQ (reference sequence). Trimming cost V 8 bases and J 10 bases, with 14 bases left between them. This CDR3 reads CASRRGLRKLFF. CDR3 sequence (DNA): TGTGCCAGCCGTAGGGGGTTGCGAAAACTGTTTTTT.

This clonotype was counted many times. The chain carries TRBV7-9 and TRBJ1-2, with 7 bases aligning to TRBD1. Germline V gene data show CDR1 as SEHNR and CDR2 as FQNEAQ (reference sequence). This CDR3 region has 14 residues. V trimming: 2 bases; J trimming: 4 bases; junction bases outside the gene matches: 4. This CDR3 reads CASSLQGVVYGYTF. The CDR3 DNA sequence: TGTGCCAGCAGCTTACAGGGGGTAGTCTATGGCTACACCTTC.

The chain is built from TRBV7-9 and TRBJ1-2, with 8 nucleotides matching TRBD1. The CDR3 totals 12 residues. Losses at the gene ends were 6 bases for V and 8 bases for J; bases not matched to a gene: 5. Germline lookup yields CDR1 SEHNR and CDR2 FQNEAQ (reference sequence). The CDR3, as DNA: TGTGCCAGCAGGGACAGGGTTGAGGGCTACACCTTC. Its translation: CASRDRVEGYTF.

This clonotype showed up just a few times. The V gene is TRBV4-2, the J gene TRBJ1-1; a possible D gene is TRBD1 (5 bases). V was cut by 2 bases and J by 4 bases, with 11 bases left in between. Germline values: CDR1 LGHNA, CDR2 YNFKEQ. The CDR3 is made up of 14 amino acids. This CDR3 reads CASSQLSGGTEAFF. CDR3 nucleotide sequence: TGTGCCAGCAGCCAATTGAGTGGGGGCACTGAAGCTTTCTTT.

This clonotype was picked up many times. V usage is TRBV7-9 and J usage is TRBJ1-4; possibly TRBD1 for D (5 bases). This CDR3 is 15 amino acids long. V was pared by 3 bases and J by 0 bases, with 8 bases between. The germline V gene encodes CDR1 SEHNR and CDR2 FQNEAQ (reference sequence). In DNA, the CDR3 is TGTGCCAGCAGCTTGACGACAGCAACTAATGAAAAACTGTTTTTT. Protein product: CASSLTTATNEKLFF.

The chain has TRBV12-3 or TRBV12-4 and TRBJ1-2, with TRBD1 matching 7 bases. V dropped 6 bases and J dropped 7; count of bases not matched to a gene: 8. The CDR3 is made up of 13 amino acids. The CDR3 DNA reads as TGTGCCAGCAGACAGGGGACAGTAGGTGGCTACACCTTC. Translated, it gives CASRQGTVGGYTF.

V is TRBV24-1 and J is TRBJ1-1; D remains ambiguous. Germline V gene lookup returns CDR1 KGHDR and CDR2 SFDVKD. This CDR3 contains 11 residues. V was trimmed by 12 bases and J by 7 bases, leaving 14 bases between them. CDR3 residues: CASSGGYEAFF. The DNA for the CDR3 is TGTGCCTCGTCCGGAGGGTATGAAGCTTTCTTT.

This clonotype has at least ten counts. The chain has TRBV4-1 and TRBJ1-4; unclear D gene. Germline V gives CDR1 MGHRA, CDR2 YSYEKL. Between the trimmed V and J ends, which lost 0 bases and 7 bases, there was a span of 12 bases. This CDR3 contains 15 residues. The DNA of the CDR3 is TGCGCCAGCAGCCAAGAGGGTTACTTCGGTGAAAAACTGTTTTTT. Encoded protein: CASSQEGYFGEKLFF.

This clonotype came up many times. The chain is built from TRBV12-3 or TRBV12-4 and TRBJ2-7; 9 bases map to TRBD1. V lost 4 bases to trimming and J lost 12 bases; unmatched junction nucleotides: 10. The CDR3 is made up of 13 amino acids. The DNA for the CDR3 is TGTGCCAGCAGTTCGGAGACAGGGGGAGTATGGTACGTC. This codes for CASSSETGGVWYV.

The CDR3 DNA reads as TGTGCCAGCAGCTTTCAAGCTAGGACCCGCACGTACCAAGAGACCCAGTACTTC. As protein: CASSFQARTRTYQETQYF. The gene calls are TRBV7-2 and TRBJ2-5; D unresolved. Germline CDR1 reads SGHTA; CDR2 reads FQGNSA. V was shortened by 3 bases and J by 0 bases, with 20 bases between the two germline ends. The CDR3 is made up of 18 amino acids.

The V and J genes are TRBV11-2 and TRBJ1-1, with D possibly TRBD1 on 6 matching bases. Germline values: CDR1 SGHAT, CDR2 FQNNGV. Trimming removed 0 bases at V and 5 bases at J, with 13 bases between. The CDR3 totals 15 residues. The CDR3, as DNA: TGTGCCAGCAGCTTAGACCGGGGGGCGACGACTGAAGCTTTCTTT. Amino acids: CASSLDRGATTEAFF.

The rearrangement joins TRBV29-1 to TRBJ2-3; D not resolved. This CDR3 comprises 14 residues. The V gene's germline CDR1 is SQVTM and CDR2 ANQGSEA. Trimming shortened V by 5 bases and J by 2 bases, and 14 bases separated the two germline ends. CDR3 bases: TGCAGCGTTACTGGCCGTGACCCCACAGATACGCAGTATTTT. This sequence encodes CSVTGRDPTDTQYF.

In the case of this clonotype: At one end, the junction sequence differs from germline, possibly due to a read error. The J gene is TRBJ2-2, the V gene TRBV5-4; tentatively, D is TRBD2 (5 bases). Per the germline V gene, CDR1 is SGHNT and CDR2 is YYREEE (reference sequence). The CDR3 is made up of 17 amino acids. The CDR3 DNA is TGTGCCAGCAGCCCTATTTCGAGGGCACAGAACACCGGGGAGCTGTTCTTT. Protein sequence: CASSPISRAQNTGELFF.

This clonotype was counted only a few times. J is TRBJ2-3 and V is TRBV20-1; 11 bases map to TRBD2. V trimming: 1 base; J trimming: 5 bases; junction bases outside the gene matches: 5. Germline lookup yields CDR1 DFQATT and CDR2 SNEGSKA (reference sequence). CDR3 size: 15 residues. CDR3 loop: CSARGLAGGLDTQYF. The CDR3 bases are TGCAGTGCTAGAGGGCTAGCGGGGGGACTAGATACGCAGTATTTT.

This chain uses TRBV27 with TRBJ2-1, with 8 bases fitting TRBD2. Germline CDR1 MNHEY, CDR2 SMNVEV (reference sequence). J lost 9 bases, V lost 3 bases, and 10 bases had no gene match. This CDR3 contains 15 residues. The CDR3 here is CASSFHGTRYGEQFF. The CDR3 DNA sequence: TGTGCCAGCAGTTTCCACGGGACTAGGTATGGTGAGCAGTTCTTC.